The source of this T cell receptor (beta chain) is a study of kidney transplant recipient with SARS-CoV-2 infection listed by TCRdb under 2021. Sequencing was performed on an Illumina MiSeq. Profiling of the peripheral T cell repertoire targeted human TCRbeta genes. For the original study's pipeline: Beta-binomial modelling was used to test for differences in clonotype abundance while accounting for variability over time. Expanded clonotypes were screened against the ImmuneCODE reference database of SARS-CoV-2-associated TCRs and were mapped to viral genome regions. Additional repertoire analyses examined TRBV gene usage, CDR3 length, CDR3 amino acid overlap between time points, distributions of clonotype abundance, and Jaccard similarity. TCRdb applied fastp at Q25 and MiXCR to the public reads, then kept only in-frame beta chains. Each entry is one CDR3 protein sequence, shown with its most common DNA and genes. TCRdb's processing, not the study's, gives the V and J calls here. For this sample the table gives 200,000 to 300,000 distinct CDR3 sequences, of which around 26% were detected only once. The ten largest clonotypes hold around 7.8% of the sample.

This clonotype was counted at least ten times. No cognate antigen has been identified for it. There are no base qualities to consult, and no much larger clone falls within one base. The time point label for this specimen denotes: pre-pandemic baseline sample and day 111 after first positive SARS-CoV-2 test. CDR3 length: 15 amino acids, cysteine to phenylalanine. Left in the record is the CDR3 DNA by itself, 45 bases read in frame from the first base. Trimming removed 1 base from V and 8 bases from J, leaving 17 bases between the germline ends. The germline V gene yields MNHNS for CDR1 and SASEGT for CDR2.

This chain is built from TRBV6-1 and TRBJ1-2, with no confident D gene call. The sequence was obtained from a male patient aged 30 to 40 who had COVID-19 and was a kidney transplant recipient. Some T cells present after a transplant may be cells of the graft donor. The sample here was a blood sample, taken at baseline and on roughly day 120 from a kidney transplant recipient. The DNA sequence is TGTGCCAGCAGTGAAGGTGAAGCAGGAGGGCAGGGCTACACCTTC. It is translated as CASSEGEAGGQGYTF.